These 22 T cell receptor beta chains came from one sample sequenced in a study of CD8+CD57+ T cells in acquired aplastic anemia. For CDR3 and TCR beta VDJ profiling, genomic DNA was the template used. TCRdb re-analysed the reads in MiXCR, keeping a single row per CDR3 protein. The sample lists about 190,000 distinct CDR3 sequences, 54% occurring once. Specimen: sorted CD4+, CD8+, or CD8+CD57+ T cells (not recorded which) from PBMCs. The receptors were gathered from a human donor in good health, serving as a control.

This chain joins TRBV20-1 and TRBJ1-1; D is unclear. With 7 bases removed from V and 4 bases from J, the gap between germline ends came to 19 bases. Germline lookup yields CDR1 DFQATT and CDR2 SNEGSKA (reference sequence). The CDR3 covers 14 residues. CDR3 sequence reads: CSVGVAGLATEAFF. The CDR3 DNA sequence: TGCAGTGTTGGAGTAGCAGGCCTGGCCACTGAAGCTTTCTTT.

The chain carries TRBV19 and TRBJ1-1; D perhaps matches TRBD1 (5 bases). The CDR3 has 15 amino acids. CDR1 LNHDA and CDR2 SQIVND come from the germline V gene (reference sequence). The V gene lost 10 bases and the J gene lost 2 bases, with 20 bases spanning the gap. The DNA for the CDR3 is TGTGCCACCCGCCAGGGCGAAGCTGGAAACACTGAAGCTTTCTTT. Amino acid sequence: CATRQGEAGNTEAFF. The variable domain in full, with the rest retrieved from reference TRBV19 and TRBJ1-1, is DGGITQSPKYLFRKEGQNVTLSCEQNLNHDAMYWYRQDPGQGLRLIYYSQIVNDFQKGDIAEGYSVSREKKESFPLTVTSAQKNPTAFYLCATRQGEAGNTEAFFGQGTRLTVV.

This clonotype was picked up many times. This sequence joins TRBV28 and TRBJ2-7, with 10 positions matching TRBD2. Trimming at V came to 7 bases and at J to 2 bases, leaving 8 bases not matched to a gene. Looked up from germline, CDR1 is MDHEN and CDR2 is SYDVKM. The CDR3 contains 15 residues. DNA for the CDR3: TGTGCCAGCACCCCTCCCCTAGCGGGGGCCTACGAGCAGTACTTC. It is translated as CASTPPLAGAYEQYF.

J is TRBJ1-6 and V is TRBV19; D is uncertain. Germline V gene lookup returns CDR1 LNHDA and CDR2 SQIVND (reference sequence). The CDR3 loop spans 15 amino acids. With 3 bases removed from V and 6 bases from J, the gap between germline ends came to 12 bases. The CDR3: CASSIYGFSNSPLHF. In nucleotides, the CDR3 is TGTGCCAGTAGTATTTACGGGTTTTCTAATTCACCCCTCCACTTT.

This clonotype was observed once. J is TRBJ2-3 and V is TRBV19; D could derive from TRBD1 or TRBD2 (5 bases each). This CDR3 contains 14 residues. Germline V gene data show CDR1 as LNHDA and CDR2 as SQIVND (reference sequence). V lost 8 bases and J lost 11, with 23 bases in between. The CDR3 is CASGGRWNYNEQYF. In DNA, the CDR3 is TGTGCCAGTGGGGGTAGGTGGAACTACAATGAGCAGTATTTT.

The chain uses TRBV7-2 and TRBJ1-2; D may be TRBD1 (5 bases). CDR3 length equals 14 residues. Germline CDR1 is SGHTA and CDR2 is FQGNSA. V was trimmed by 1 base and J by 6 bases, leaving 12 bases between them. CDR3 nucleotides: TGTGCCAGCAGCTTAGGGCAGGCAGGGAATGGCTACACCTTC. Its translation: CASSLGQAGNGYTF.

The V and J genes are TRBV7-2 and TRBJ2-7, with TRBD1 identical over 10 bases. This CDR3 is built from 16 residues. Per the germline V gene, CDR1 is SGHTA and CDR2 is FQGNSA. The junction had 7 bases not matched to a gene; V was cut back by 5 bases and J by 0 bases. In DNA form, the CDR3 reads TGTGCCAGCAGCACGACCGGGACAGGGGTCTCCTACGAGCAGTACTTC. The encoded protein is CASSTTGTGVSYEQYF.

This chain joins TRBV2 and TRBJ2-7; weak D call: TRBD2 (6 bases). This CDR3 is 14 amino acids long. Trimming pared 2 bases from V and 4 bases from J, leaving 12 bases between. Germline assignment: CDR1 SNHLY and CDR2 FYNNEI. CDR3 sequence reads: CASSERGRLYEQYF. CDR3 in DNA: TGTGCCAGCAGTGAACGGGGGAGGCTTTACGAGCAGTACTTC.

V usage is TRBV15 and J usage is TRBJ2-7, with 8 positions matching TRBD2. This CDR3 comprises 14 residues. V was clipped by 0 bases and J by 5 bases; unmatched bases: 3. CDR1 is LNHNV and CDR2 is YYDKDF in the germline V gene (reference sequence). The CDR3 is CATSRDRGGDEQYF. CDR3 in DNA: TGTGCCACCAGCAGAGATCGGGGGGGCGACGAGCAGTACTTC. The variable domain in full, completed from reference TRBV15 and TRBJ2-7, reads DAMVIQNPRYQVTQFGKPVTLSCSQTLNHNVMYWYQQKSSQAPKLLFHYYDKDFNNEADTPDNFQSRRPNTSFCFLDIRSPGLGDTAMYLCATSRDRGGDEQYFGPGTRLTVT.

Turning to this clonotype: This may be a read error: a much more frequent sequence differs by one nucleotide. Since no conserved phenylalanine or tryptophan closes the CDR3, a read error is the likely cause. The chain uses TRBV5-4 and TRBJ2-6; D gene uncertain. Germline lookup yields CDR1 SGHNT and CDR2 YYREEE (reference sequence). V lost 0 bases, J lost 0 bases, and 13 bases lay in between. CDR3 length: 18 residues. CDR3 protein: CASSLVLYMSSGANVLTS. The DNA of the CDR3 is TGTGCCAGCAGCTTGGTCCTTTACATGAGCTCTGGGGCCAACGTCCTGACTTCC.

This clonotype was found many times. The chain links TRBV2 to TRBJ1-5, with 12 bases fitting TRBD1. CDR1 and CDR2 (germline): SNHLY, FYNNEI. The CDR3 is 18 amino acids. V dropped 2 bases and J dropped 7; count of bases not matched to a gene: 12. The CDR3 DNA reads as TGTGCCAGCAGTGAACGAAAACCTGGGACAGGGGGCAGGCAGCCCCAGCATTTT. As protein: CASSERKPGTGGRQPQHF.

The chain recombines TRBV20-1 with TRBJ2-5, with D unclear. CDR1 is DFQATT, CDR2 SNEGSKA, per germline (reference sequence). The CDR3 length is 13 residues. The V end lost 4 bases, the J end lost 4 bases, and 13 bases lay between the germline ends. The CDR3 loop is CSANGPLGETQYF. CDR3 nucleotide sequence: TGCAGTGCTAACGGCCCCCTGGGAGAGACCCAGTACTTC.

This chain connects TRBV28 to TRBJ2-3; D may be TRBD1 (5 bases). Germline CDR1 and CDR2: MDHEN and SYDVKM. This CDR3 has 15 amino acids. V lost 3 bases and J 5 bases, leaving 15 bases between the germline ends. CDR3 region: CASSFHGAQGDTQYF. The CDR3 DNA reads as TGTGCCAGCAGTTTCCATGGGGCTCAAGGAGATACGCAGTATTTT.

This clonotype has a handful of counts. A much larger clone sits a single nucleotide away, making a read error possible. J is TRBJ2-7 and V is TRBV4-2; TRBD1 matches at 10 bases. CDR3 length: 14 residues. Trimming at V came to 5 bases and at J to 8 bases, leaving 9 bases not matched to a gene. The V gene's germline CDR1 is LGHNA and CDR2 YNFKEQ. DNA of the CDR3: TGTGCCAGCAGCTTCGACAGGGGGCGGACCAAGCAGTACTTC. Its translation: CASSFDRGRTKQYF.

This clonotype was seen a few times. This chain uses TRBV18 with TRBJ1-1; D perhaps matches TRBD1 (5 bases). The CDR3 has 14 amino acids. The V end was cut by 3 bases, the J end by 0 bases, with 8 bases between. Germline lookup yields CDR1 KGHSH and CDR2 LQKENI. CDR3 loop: CASSPQGLNTEAFF. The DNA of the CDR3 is TGTGCCAGCTCACCCCAGGGCTTGAACACTGAAGCTTTCTTT.

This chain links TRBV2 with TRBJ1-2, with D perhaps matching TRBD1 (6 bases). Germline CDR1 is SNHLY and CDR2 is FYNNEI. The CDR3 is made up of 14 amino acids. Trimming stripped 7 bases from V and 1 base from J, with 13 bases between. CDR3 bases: TGTGCCAGCATGAGGACAGCTTTTAACTATGGCTACACCTTC. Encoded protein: CASMRTAFNYGYTF.

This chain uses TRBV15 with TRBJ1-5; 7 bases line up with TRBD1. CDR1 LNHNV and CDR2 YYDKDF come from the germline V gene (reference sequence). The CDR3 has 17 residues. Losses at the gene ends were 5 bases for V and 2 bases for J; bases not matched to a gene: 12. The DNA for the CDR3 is TGTGCCACCAGCTCAACAGGGGCAGGGTCGGGCAATCAGCCCCAGCATTTT. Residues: CATSSTGAGSGNQPQHF.

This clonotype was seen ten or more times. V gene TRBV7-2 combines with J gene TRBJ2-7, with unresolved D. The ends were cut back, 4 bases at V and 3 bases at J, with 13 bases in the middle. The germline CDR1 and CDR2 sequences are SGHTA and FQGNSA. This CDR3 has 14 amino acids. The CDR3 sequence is CASSSYRRSYEQYF. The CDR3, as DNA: TGTGCCAGCAGCTCTTATCGGCGGAGCTACGAGCAGTACTTC.

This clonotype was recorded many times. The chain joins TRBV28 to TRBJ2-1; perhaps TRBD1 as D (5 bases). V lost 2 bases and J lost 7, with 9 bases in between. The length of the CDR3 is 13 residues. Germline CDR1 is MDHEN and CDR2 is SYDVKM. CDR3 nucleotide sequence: TGTGCCAGCAGTTTAGGACACATGAATGAGCAGTTCTTC. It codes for CASSLGHMNEQFF.

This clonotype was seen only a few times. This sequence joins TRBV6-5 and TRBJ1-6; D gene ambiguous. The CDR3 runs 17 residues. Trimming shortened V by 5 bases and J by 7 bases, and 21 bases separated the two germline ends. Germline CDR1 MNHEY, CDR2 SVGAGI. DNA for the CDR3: TGTGCCAGCAGTGAATCTTGGGTTGGTTCGGAAAATTCACCCCTCCACTTT. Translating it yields CASSESWVGSENSPLHF.

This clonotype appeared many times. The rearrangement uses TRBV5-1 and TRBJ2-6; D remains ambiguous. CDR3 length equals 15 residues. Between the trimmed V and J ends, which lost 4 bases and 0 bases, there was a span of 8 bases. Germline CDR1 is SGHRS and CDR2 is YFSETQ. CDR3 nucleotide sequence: TGCGCCAGCAGCCGTCTCTCCTCTGGGGCCAACGTCCTGACTTTC. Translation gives CASSRLSSGANVLTF.

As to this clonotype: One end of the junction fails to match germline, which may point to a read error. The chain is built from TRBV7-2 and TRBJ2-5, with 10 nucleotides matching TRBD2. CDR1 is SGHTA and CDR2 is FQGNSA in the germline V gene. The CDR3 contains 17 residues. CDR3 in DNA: TGCGCCAGCAGCTTAGGACAAGCGGGGGGGCCGCGGGAGACCCAGTACTTC. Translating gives CASSLGQAGGPRETQYF.